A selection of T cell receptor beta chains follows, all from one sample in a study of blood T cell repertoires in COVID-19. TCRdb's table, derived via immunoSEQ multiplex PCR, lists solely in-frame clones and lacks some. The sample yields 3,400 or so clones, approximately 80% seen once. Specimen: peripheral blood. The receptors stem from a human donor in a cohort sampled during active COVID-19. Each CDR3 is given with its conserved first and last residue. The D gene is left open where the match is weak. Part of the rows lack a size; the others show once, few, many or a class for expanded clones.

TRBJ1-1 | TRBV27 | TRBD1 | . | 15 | CASSFTDRGDTEAFF | TGTGCCAGCAGTTTTACCGACAGGGGGGACACTGAAGCTTTCTTT
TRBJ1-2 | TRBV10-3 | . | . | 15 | CAISESAGATYGYTF | TGTGCCATCAGTGAGTCGGCAGGGGCAACCTATGGCTACACCTTC
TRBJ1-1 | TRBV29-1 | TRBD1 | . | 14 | CSVHLGTGRTEAFF | TGCAGCGTTCACCTCGGGACAGGGAGGACTGAAGCTTTCTTT
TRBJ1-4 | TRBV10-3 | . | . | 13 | CAISVQDNEKLFF | TGTGCCATCAGTGTCCAGGATAATGAAAAACTGTTTTTT
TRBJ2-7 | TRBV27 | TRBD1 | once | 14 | CASSSSRGPYEQYF | TGTGCCAGCAGTTCCTCCAGGGGGCCCTACGAGCAGTACTTC
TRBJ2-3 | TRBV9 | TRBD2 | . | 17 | CASSVRSGGASTDTQYF | TGTGCCAGCAGCGTTCGTAGCGGGGGGGCTAGCACAGATACGCAGTATTTT
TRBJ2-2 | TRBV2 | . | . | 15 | CASRSRDISTGELFF | TGTGCCAGCAGGAGCCGGGACATTTCTACCGGGGAGCTGTTTTTT
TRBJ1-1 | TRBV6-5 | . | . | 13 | CASHQTPNTEAFF | TGTGCCAGCCACCAGACTCCGAACACTGAAGCTTTCTTT
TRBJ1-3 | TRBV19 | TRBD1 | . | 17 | CASSPAGTGGSGNTIYF | TGTGCCAGTAGTCCCGCCGGGACAGGAGGAAGTGGAAACACCATATATTTT
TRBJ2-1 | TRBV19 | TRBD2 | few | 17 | CASSVGTSGAWYNEQFF | TGTGCCAGTAGTGTGGGGACTAGCGGGGCGTGGTACAATGAGCAGTTCTTC
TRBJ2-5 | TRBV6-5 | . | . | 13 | CASSYLNQETQYF | TGTGCCAGCAGTTACCTAAACCAAGAGACCCAGTACTTC
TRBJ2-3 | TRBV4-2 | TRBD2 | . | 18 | CASSQEGRGTSGVDTQYF | TGTGCCAGCAGCCAAGAAGGTCGAGGGACTAGCGGGGTGGATACGCAGTATTTT
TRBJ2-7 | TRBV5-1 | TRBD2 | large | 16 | CASSLAPLGGAYEQYF | TGCGCCAGCAGCTTGGCCCCTCTCGGGGGGGCCTACGAGCAGTACTTC
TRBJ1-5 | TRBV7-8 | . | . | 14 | CASSLERGVTPQHF | TGTGCCAGCAGCTTAGAACGGGGAGTGACGCCCCAGCATTTT
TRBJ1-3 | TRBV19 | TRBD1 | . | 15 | CASNPGQGVGNTIYF | TGTGCCAGTAACCCGGGACAGGGGGTTGGAAACACCATATATTTT
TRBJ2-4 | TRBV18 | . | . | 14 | CASSPVSSKNIQYF | TGTGCCAGCTCCCCGGTAAGCTCCAAAAACATTCAGTACTTC
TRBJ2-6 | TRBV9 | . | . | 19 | CASSVHRNREVPGANVLTF | TGTGCCAGCAGCGTCCACCGAAACAGGGAAGTTCCTGGGGCCAACGTCCTGACTTTC
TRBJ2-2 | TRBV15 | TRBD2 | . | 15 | CATSRGGLNTGELFF | TGTGCCACCAGCAGAGGGGGACTAAACACCGGGGAGCTGTTTTTT
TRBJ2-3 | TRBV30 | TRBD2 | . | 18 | CAWSAGLAGAMSTDTQYF | TGTGCCTGGAGTGCGGGACTAGCGGGGGCCATGAGCACAGATACGCAGTATTTT
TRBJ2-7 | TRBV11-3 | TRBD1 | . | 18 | CASSLESGGDRVSYEQYF | TGTGCCAGCAGCTTAGAGTCAGGGGGGGACAGGGTTTCCTACGAGCAGTACTTC
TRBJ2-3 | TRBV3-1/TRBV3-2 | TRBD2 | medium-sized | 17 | CATLSGGYSGGSDTQYF | TGTGCCACCCTTTCGGGGGGGTATAGCGGGGGTTCGGATACGCAGTATTTT
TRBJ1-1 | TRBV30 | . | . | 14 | CARSTGAVNTEAFF | TGTGCCCGGTCGACAGGTGCTGTGAACACTGAAGCTTTCTTT
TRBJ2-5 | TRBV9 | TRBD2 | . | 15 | CASSPRLADQETQYF | TGTGCCAGCAGCCCCAGACTAGCGGATCAAGAGACCCAGTACTTC